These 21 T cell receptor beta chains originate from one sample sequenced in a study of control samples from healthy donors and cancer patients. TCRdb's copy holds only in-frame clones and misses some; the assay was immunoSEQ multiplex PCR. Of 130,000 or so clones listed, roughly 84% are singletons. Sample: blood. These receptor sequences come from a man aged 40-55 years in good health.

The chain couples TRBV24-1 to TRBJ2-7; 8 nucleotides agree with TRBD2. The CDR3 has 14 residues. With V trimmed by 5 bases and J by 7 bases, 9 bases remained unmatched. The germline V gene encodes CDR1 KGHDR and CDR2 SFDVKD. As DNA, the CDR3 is TGTGCCACCAGTGTTGGAGGACTAGCAGGGGAGCAGTACTTC. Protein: CATSVGGLAGEQYF.

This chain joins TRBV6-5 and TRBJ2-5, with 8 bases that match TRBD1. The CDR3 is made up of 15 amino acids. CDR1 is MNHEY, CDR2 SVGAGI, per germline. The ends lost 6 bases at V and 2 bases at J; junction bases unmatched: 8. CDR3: CASRPRGRQQETQYF. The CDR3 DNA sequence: TGTGCCAGCAGACCCAGGGGGCGCCAGCAAGAGACCCAGTACTTC.

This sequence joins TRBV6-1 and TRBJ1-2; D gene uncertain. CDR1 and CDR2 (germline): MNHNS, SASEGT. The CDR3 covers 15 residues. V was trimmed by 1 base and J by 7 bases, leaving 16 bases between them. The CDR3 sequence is CASSEGRTGEIGYTF. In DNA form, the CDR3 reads TGTGCCAGCAGTGAAGGTCGGACCGGGGAAATTGGCTACACCTTC.

CDR3 nucleotides: TGTGCCAGCAGTCTACCCGGGACAGTCAATCAGCCCCAGCATTTT. This translates into CASSLPGTVNQPQHF. The V and J genes are TRBV2 and TRBJ1-5; 7 bases line up with TRBD1. CDR1 is SNHLY and CDR2 is FYNNEI in the germline V gene. The CDR3 length is 15 residues. Germline trimming cut 5 bases from V and 3 bases from J; bases unmatched to any gene: 7.

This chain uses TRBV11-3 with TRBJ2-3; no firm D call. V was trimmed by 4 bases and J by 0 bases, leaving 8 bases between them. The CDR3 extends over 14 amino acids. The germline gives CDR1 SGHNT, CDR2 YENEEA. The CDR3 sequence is CASSSGWSTDTQYF. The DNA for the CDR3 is TGTGCCAGCAGCTCCGGGTGGAGCACAGATACGCAGTATTTT.

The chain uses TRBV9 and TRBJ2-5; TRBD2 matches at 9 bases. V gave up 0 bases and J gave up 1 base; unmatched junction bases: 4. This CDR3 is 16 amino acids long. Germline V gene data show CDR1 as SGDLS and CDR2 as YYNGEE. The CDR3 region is CASSVEGSGGQETQYF. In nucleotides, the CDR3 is TGTGCCAGCAGCGTAGAGGGTAGCGGGGGCCAAGAGACCCAGTACTTC.

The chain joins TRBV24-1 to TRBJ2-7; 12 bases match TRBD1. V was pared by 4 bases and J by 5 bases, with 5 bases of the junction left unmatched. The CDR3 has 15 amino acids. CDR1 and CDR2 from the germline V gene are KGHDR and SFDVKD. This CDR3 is CATSDDGTGGDEQYF. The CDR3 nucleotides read TGTGCCACCAGTGACGACGGGACAGGGGGCGACGAGCAGTACTTC.

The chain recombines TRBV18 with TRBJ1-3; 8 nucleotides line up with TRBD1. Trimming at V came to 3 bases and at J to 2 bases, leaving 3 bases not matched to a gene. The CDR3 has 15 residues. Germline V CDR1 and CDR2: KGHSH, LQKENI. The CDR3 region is CASSPLQGAGNTIYF. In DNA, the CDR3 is TGTGCCAGCTCACCGCTACAGGGGGCTGGAAACACCATATATTTT.

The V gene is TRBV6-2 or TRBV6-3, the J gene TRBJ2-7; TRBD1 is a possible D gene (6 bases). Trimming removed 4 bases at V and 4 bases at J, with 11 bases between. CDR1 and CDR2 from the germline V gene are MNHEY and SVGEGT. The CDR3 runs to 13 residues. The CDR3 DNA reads TGTGCCAGCAGTTGGGCAGGGGTGTACGAGCAGTACTTC. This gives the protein CASSWAGVYEQYF.

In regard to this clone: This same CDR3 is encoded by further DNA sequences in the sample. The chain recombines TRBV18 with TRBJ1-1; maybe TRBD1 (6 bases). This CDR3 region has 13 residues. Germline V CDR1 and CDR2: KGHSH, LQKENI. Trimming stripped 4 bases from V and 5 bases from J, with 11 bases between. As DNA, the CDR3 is TGTGCCAGCTCACGGGGGGCTGGTACTGAAGCTTTCTTT. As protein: CASSRGAGTEAFF.

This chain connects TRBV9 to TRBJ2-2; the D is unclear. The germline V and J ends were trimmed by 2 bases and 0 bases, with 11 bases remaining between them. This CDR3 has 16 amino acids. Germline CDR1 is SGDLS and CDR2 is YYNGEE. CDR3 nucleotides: TGTGCCAGCAGCGTTTTCAGGAACGCGAACACCGGGGAGCTGTTTTTT. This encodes CASSVFRNANTGELFF.

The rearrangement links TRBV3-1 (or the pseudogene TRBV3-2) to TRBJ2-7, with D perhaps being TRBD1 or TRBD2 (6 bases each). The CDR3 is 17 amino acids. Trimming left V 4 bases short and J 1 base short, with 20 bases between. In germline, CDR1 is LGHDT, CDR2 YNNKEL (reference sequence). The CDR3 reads CASSPGLSGGSSYEQYF. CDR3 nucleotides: TGTGCCAGCAGCCCCGGTCTCTCCGGGGGCTCTTCCTACGAGCAGTACTTC.

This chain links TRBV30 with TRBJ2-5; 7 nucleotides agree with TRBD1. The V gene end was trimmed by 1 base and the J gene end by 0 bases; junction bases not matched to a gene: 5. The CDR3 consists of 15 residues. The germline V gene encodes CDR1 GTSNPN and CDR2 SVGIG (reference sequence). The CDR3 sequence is CAWSGDRENQETQYF. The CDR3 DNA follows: TGTGCCTGGAGTGGAGACAGGGAAAACCAAGAGACCCAGTACTTC.

The CDR3 region has the DNA TGTGCCAGCAGCTTAGTGACAGCAAATAATTCACCCCTCCACTTT. Amino acid sequence: CASSLVTANNSPLHF. This sequence joins TRBV7-2 and TRBJ1-6; a weak D match, TRBD1 (5 bases). The CDR3 runs 15 residues. With 1 base removed from V and 5 bases from J, the gap between germline ends came to 9 bases. Germline V CDR1 and CDR2: SGHTA, FQGNSA.

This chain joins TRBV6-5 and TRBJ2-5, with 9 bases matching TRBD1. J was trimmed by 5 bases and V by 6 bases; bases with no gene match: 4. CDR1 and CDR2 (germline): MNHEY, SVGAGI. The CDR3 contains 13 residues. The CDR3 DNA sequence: TGTGCCAGCAGCGTAGACAGGGGGGAGACCCAGTACTTC. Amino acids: CASSVDRGETQYF.

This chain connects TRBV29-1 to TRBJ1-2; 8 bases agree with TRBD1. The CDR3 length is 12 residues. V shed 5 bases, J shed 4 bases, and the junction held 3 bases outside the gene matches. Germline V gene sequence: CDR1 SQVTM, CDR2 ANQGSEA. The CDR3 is CSVLTGGYGYTF. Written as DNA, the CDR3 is TGCAGCGTTCTAACAGGGGGCTATGGCTACACCTTC.

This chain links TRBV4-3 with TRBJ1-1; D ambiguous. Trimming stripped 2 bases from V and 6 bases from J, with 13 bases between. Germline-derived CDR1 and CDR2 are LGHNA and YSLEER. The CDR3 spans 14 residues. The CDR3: CASSQSQYNSEAFF. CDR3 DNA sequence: TGCGCCAGCAGCCAAAGCCAGTACAATTCTGAAGCTTTCTTT.

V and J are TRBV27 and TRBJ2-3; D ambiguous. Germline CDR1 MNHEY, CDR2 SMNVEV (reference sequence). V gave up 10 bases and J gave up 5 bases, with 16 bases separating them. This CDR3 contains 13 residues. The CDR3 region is CATKRASIDTQYF. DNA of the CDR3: TGTGCCACCAAAAGGGCTTCTATAGATACGCAGTATTTT.

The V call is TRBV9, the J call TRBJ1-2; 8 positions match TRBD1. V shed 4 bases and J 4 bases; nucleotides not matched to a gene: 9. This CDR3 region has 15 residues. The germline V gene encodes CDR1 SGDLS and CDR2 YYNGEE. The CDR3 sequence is CASSLRTGSFYGYTF. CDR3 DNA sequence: TGTGCCAGCAGCCTTCGGACAGGGTCGTTCTATGGCTACACCTTC. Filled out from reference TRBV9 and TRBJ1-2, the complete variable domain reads DSGVTQTPKHLITATGQRVTLRCSPRSGDLSVYWYQQSLDQGLQFLIQYYNGEERAKGNILERFSAQQFPDLHSELNLSSLELGDSALYFCASSLRTGSFYGYTFGSGTRLTVV.

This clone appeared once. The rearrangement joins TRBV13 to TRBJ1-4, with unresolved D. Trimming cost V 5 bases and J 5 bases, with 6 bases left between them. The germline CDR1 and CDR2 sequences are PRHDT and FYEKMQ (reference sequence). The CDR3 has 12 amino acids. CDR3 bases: TGTGCCAGCAGCGCCTCCAATGAAAAACTGTTTTTT. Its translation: CASSASNEKLFF.

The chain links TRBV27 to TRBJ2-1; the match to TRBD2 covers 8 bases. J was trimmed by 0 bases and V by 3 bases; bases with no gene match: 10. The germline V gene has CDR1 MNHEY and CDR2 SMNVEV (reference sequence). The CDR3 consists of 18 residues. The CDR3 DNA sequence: TGTGCCAGCAGTTTTTTCCGAGCGGGGGAGCCCTCCTACAATGAGCAGTTCTTC. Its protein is CASSFFRAGEPSYNEQFF.